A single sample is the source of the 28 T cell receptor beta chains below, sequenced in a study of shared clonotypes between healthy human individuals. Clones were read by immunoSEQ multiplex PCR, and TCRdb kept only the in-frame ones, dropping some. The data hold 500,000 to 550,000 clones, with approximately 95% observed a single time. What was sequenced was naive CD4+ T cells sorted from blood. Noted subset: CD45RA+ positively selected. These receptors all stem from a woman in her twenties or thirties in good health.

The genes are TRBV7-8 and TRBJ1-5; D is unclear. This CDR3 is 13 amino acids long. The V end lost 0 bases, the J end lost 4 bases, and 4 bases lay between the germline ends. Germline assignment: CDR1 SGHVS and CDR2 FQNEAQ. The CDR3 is CASSLAHNQPQHF. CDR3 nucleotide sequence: TGTGCCAGCAGCTTAGCCCATAATCAGCCCCAGCATTTT.

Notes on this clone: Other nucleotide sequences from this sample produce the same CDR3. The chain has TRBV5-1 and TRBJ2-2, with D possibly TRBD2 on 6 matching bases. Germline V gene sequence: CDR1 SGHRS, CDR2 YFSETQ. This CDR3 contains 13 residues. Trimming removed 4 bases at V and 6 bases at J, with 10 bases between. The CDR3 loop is CASSLGGAGELFF. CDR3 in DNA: TGCGCCAGCAGCCTTGGAGGGGCCGGGGAGCTGTTTTTT.

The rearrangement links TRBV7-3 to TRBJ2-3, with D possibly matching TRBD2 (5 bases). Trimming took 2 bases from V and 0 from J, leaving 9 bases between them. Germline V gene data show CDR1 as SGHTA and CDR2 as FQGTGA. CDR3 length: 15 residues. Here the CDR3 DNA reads TGTGCCAGCAGCTTACAAGCGGCTAGCACAGATACGCAGTATTTT. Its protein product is CASSLQAASTDTQYF.

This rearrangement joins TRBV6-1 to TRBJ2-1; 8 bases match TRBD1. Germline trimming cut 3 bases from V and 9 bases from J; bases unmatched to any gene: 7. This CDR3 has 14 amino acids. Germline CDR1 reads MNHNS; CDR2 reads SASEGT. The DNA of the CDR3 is TGTGCCAGCAGTGACAAGGACAGGGCCTTTGAGCAGTTCTTC. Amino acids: CASSDKDRAFEQFF.

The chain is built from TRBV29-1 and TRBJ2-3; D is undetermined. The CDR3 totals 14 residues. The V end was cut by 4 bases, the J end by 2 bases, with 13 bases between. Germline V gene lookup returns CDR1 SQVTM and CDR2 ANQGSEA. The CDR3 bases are TGCAGCGTTGCTCAACAGATTAACACAGATACGCAGTATTTT. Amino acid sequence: CSVAQQINTDTQYF.

The CDR3 region is CASRATGWSYEQYF. In nucleotides, the CDR3 is TGTGCCAGCAGAGCAACGGGATGGTCCTACGAGCAGTACTTC. The chain has TRBV28 and TRBJ2-7; D may be TRBD2 (5 bases). Germline lookup yields CDR1 MDHEN and CDR2 SYDVKM. The CDR3 length is 14 residues. V lost 6 bases to trimming and J lost 1 base, with 13 bases between them.

CDR3 bases: TGTGCCAGCAGTGACTCGAGCGCGGGACCCTATAATTCACCCCTCCACTTT. Encoded protein: CASSDSSAGPYNSPLHF. This rearrangement joins TRBV6-4 to TRBJ1-6; D might be TRBD1 (5 bases). Germline lookup yields CDR1 MRHNA and CDR2 SNTAGT. The CDR3 consists of 17 residues. With 0 bases removed from V and 2 bases from J, the gap between germline ends came to 11 bases.

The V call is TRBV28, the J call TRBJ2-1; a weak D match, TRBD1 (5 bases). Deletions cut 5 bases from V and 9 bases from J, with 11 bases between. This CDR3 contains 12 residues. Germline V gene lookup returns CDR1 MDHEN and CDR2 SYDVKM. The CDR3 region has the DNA TGTGCCAGCAGTCCCGACAGTGTTGAGCAGTTCTTC. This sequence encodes CASSPDSVEQFF.

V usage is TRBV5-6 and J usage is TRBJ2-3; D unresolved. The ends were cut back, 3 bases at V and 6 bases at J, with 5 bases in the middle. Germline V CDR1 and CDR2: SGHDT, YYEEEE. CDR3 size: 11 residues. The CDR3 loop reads CASSYLDTQYF. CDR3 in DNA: TGTGCCAGCAGCTACCTGGATACGCAGTATTTT.

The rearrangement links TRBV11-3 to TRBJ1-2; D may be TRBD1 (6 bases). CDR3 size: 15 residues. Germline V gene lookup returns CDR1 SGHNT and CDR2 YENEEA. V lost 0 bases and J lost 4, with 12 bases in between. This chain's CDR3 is CASSLDTGKPYGYTF. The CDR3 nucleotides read TGTGCCAGCAGCTTAGATACAGGGAAGCCCTATGGCTACACCTTC.

The CDR3 sequence: CASSLETPSGIQYF. The CDR3 nucleotides are TGTGCCAGCAGCTTAGAGACCCCCAGCGGCATTCAGTACTTC. V and J are TRBV7-9 and TRBJ2-4; the D gene is possibly TRBD2 (5 bases). From germline, CDR1 is SEHNR and CDR2 FQNEAQ (reference sequence). V lost 1 base, J lost 9 bases, and 13 bases lay in between. The CDR3 has 14 amino acids.

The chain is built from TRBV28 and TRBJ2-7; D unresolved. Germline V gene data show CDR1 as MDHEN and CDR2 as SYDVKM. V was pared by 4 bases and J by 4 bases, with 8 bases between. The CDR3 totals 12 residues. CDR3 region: CASSSTIYEQYF. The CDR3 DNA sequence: TGTGCCAGCAGTTCTACGATTTACGAGCAGTACTTC.

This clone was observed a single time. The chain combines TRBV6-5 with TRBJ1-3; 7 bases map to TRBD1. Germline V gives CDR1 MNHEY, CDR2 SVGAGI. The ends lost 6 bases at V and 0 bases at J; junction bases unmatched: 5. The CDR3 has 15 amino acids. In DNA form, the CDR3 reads TGTGCCAGCAGACGAGACAGGGACTCTGGAAACACCATATATTTT. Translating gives CASRRDRDSGNTIYF.

The CDR3 region has the DNA TGTGCCAGCAATTCTCCCGGGACTAGCGGGATCGATGAGCAGTTCTTC. Translated, it gives CASNSPGTSGIDEQFF. This chain connects TRBV27 to TRBJ2-1; 13 positions agree with TRBD2. Losses at the gene ends were 7 bases for V and 8 bases for J; bases not matched to a gene: 11. Germline CDR1 and CDR2: MNHEY and SMNVEV (reference sequence). The CDR3 length is 16 residues.

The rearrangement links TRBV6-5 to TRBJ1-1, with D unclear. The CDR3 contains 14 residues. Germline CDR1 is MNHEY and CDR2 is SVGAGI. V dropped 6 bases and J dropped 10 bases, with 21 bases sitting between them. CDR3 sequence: CASSPERAASLAFF. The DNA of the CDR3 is TGTGCCAGCAGCCCAGAAAGGGCAGCAAGTTTAGCTTTCTTT.

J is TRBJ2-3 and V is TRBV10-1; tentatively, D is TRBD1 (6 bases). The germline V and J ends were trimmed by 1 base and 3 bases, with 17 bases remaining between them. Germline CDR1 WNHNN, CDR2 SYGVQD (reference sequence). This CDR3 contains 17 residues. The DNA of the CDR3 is TGCGCCAGCAGTGAGTACAGCCTCTCGAGGGGGACAGATACGCAGTATTTT. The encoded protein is CASSEYSLSRGTDTQYF.

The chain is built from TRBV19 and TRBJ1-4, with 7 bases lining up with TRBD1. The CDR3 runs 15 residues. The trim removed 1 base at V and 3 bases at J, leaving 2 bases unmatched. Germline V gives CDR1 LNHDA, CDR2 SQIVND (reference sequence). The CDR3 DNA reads TGTGCCAGTAGTATAGGTGGGACAGCTAATGAAAAACTGTTTTTT. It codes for CASSIGGTANEKLFF.

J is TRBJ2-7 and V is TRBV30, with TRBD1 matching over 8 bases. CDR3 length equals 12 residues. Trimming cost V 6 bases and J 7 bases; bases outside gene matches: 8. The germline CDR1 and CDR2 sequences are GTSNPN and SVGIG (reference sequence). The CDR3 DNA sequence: TGTGCCTGCACGACAGGGGTGGGGGAGCAGTACTTC. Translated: CACTTGVGEQYF.

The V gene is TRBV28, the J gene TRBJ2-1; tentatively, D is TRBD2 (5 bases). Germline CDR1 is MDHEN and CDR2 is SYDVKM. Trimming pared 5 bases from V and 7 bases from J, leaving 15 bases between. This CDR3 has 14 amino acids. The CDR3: CASSGSLGSNEQFF. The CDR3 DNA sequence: TGTGCCAGCAGTGGTAGTTTGGGGAGTAATGAGCAGTTCTTC.

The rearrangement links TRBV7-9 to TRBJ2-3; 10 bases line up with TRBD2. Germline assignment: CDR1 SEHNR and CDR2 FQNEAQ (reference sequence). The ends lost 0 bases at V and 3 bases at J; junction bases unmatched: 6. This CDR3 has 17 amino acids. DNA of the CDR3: TGTGCCAGCAGCTTAGCGGTCGCTAGCGGGAGAACAGATACGCAGTATTTT. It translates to CASSLAVASGRTDTQYF. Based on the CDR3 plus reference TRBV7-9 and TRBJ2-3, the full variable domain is DTGVSQNPRHKITKRGQNVTFRCDPISEHNRLYWYRQTLGQGPEFLTYFQNEAQLEKSRLLSDRFSAERPKGSFSTLEIQRTEQGDSAMYLCASSLAVASGRTDTQYFGPGTRLTVL.

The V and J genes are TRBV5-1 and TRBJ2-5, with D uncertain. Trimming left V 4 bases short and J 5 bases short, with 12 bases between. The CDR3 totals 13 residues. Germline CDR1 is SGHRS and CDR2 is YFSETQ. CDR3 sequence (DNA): TGCGCCAGCAGCATGGGCCCGAGGGAGACCCAGTACTTC. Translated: CASSMGPRETQYF.

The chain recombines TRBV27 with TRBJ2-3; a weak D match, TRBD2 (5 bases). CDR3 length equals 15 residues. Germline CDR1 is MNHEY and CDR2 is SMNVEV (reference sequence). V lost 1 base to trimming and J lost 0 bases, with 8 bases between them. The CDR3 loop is CASSLWWTSTDTQYF. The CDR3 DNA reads TGTGCCAGCAGTTTATGGTGGACTAGCACAGATACGCAGTATTTT.

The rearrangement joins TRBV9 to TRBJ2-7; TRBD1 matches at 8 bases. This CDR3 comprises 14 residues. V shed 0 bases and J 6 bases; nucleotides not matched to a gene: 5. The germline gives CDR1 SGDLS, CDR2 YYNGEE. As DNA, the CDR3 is TGTGCCAGCAGCGTAGGGACAGGGCTGGGCGAGCAGTACTTC. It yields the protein CASSVGTGLGEQYF.

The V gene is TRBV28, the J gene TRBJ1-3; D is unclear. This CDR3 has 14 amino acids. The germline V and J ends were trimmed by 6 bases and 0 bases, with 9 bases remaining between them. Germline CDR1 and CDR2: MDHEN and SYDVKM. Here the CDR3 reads CASRRHSSGNTIYF. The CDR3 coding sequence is TGTGCCAGCAGACGTCACAGCTCTGGAAACACCATATATTTT.

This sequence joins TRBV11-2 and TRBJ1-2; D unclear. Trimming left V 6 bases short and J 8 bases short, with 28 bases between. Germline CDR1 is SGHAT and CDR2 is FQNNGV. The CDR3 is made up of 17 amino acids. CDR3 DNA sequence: TGTGCCAGCAGAACCCCTGGGAGGAACCGCCCCTTAAGCGGCTACACCTTC. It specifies CASRTPGRNRPLSGYTF. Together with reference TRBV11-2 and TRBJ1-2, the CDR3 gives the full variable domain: EAGVAQSPRYKIIEKRQSVAFWCNPISGHATLYWYQQILGQGPKLLIQFQNNGVVDDSQLPKDRFSAERLKGVDSTLKIQPAKLEDSAVYLCASRTPGRNRPLSGYTFGSGTRLTVV.

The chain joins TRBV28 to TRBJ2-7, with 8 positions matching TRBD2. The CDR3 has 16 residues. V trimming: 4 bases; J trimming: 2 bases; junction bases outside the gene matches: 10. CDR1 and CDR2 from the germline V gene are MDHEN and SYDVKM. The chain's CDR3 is CASSSSSSGHTYEQYF. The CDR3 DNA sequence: TGTGCCAGCAGTTCTTCTTCTAGCGGGCATACCTACGAGCAGTACTTC.

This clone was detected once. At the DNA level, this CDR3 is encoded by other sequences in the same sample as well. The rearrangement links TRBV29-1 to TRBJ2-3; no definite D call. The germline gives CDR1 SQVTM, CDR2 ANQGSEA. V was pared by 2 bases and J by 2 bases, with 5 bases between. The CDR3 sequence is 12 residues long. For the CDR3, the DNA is TGCAGCGTTGAACGAGACACAGATACGCAGTATTTT. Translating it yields CSVERDTDTQYF.

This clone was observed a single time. CDR3 region: CASSQDMRGHSYNEQFF. The CDR3 DNA follows: TGTGCCAGCAGCCAAGATATGCGAGGCCATTCCTACAATGAGCAGTTCTTC. V is TRBV4-2 and J is TRBJ2-1, with D hard to call. The CDR3 length is 17 residues. V was cut by 0 bases and J by 1 base, with 13 bases left in between. Germline values: CDR1 LGHNA, CDR2 YNFKEQ.